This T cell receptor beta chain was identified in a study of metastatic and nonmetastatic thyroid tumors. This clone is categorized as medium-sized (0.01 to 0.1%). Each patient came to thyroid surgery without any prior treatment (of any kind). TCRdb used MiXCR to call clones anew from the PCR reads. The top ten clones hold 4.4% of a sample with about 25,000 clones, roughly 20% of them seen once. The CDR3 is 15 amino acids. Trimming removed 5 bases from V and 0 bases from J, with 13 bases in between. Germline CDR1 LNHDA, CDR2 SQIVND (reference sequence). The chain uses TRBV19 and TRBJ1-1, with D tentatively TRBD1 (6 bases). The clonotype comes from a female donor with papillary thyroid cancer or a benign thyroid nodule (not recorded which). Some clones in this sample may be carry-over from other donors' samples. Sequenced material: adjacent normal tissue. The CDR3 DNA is TGTGCCAGTAGTGCAATGGACAGAATGAACACTGAAGCTTTCTTT. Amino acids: CASSAMDRMNTEAFF.